Sequencing of this T cell receptor (beta chain) was carried out in a study of shared clonotypes between healthy human individuals. The table came from immunoSEQ multiplex PCR; TCRdb's copy has only in-frame clones and leaves some out. The data show under 1 million clones, with more than 85% seen just once and 20% to 30% held by the top ten. The length of the CDR3 is 12 residues. V lost 5 bases to trimming and J lost 8 bases, with 12 bases between them. The germline V gene has CDR1 SEHNR and CDR2 FQNEAQ (reference sequence). CD45RO-negative, CCR7-selected cells formed the naive CD8 fraction, which excluded terminally differentiated effector memory CD45RA+ cells.

The rearrangement joins TRBV7-9 to TRBJ1-2, with D unresolved. Sequencing input: naive CD8+ T cells sorted from blood. The source is a man aged 25 to 40 in good health. CDR3 DNA: TGTGCCAGCAGCCCCCCAGTGAGGGGCTACACCTTC. Translation: CASSPPVRGYTF.